Listed below are T cell receptor beta chains from one sample, sequenced in a study of T-cell reconstitution after alpha-beta-depleted transplantation in children. TCRdb analysed the PCR reads with MiXCR anew, one entry per CDR3 protein. The sample records roughly 150,000 distinct CDR3 sequences, more than 9.5% being singletons. Specimen: PBMCs, collected before TCRalphabeta/CD19-depleted stem cell transplant. All receptors derive from a boy between 2 and 10 years old with acute myeloid leukemia, due to receive a stem cell transplant. CDR3s include the opening cysteine and the closing phenylalanine or tryptophan. A D gene is named only where the DNA matches it firmly. Only part of the rows carry a size: once, few, many, or a class if the clone is expanded.

>NA|TRBJ1-1|TRBV14|many
TGTGCCAGCAGCACTGACACTAACACTGAAGCTTTCTTT
CASSTDTNTEAFF
>NA|TRBJ1-1|TRBV5-1|many
TGCGCCAGCAGCTCCCCACTAGGATCGGCTTTCTTT
CASSSPLGSAFF
>TRBD2|TRBJ2-7|TRBV27|many
TGTGCCAGCAGTTTACGGCCAGGACTAGCGGGGAACTACGAGCAGTACTTC
CASSLRPGLAGNYEQYF
>NA|TRBJ1-5|TRBV29-1|many
TGCAGCGCCGTGGGTCAGGGTTCGAATCAGCCCCAGCATTTT
CSAVGQGSNQPQHF
>NA|TRBJ2-1|TRBV4-1|few
TGCGCCAGCAGCCAAGCACAGCAGGGGTCTGGTTGGAATGAGCAGTTCTTC
CASSQAQQGSGWNEQFF
>NA|TRBJ1-1|TRBV5-1|NA
TGCGCCAGCAGCCCCACCGACAGAGAAAACACTGAAGCTTTCTTT
CASSPTDRENTEAFF
>NA|TRBJ2-2|TRBV12-3/TRBV12-4|many
TGTGCCAGCAGTTTAGGTATTAACACCGGGGAGCTGTTTTTT
CASSLGINTGELFF
>NA|TRBJ2-1|TRBV12-3/TRBV12-4|many
TGTGCCAGCAGTCCCCACAGGTGGGCTAGGAACTACAATGAGCAGTTCTTC
CASSPHRWARNYNEQFF
>NA|TRBJ2-2|TRBV27|many
TGTGCCAGCAACCCCGGCAGGGTTGGCAGGGCGAAAAGGGGGACCGGGGAGCTGTTTTTT
CASNPGRVGRAKRGTGELFF
>TRBD2|TRBJ2-2|TRBV4-1|many
TGCGCCAGCAGCCTAGGACTAGCGGGGTGGATCGGGGAGCTGTTTTTT
CASSLGLAGWIGELFF
>NA|TRBJ1-4|TRBV12-3/TRBV12-4|many
TGTGCCAGCAGGCGGCAGGGTGGGAGAGAAAAACTGTTTTTT
CASRRQGGREKLFF
>NA|TRBJ1-5|TRBV19|few
TGTGCCAGTAGTATCGGGTTTAGCAATCAGCCCCAGCATTTT
CASSIGFSNQPQHF
>NA|TRBJ1-6|TRBV5-6|many
TGTGCCAGCAGCTTGAACCAGGGTTGGTATTCACCCCTCCACTTT
CASSLNQGWYSPLHF
>TRBD2|TRBJ2-1|TRBV28|NA
TGTGCCAGCAGGCGAAGGGAGCTAGCGGGAGTATTGGGTGAGCAGTTCTTC
CASRRRELAGVLGEQFF
>TRBD1|TRBJ1-2|TRBV7-2|many
TGTGCCAGCAGCGACAGGGTAAACTATGGCTACACCTTC
CASSDRVNYGYTF
>NA|TRBJ2-1|TRBV12-3/TRBV12-4|many
TGTGCCAGCAGTTTAACAGCGGAACCCTACAATGAGCAGTTCTTC
CASSLTAEPYNEQFF
>NA|TRBJ2-1|TRBV9|many
TGTGCCAGCAGCGTCCGGGGAGACTCCTACAATGAGCAGTTCTTC
CASSVRGDSYNEQFF
>NA|TRBJ1-3|TRBV18|many
TGTGCCAGCTCACCGGACAGCTCTGGAAACACCATATATTTT
CASSPDSSGNTIYF
>NA|TRBJ2-2|TRBV4-1|many
TGCGCCAGCAGCCAAGGGAGGGGAGTCCCGAACACCGGGGAGCTGTTTTTT
CASSQGRGVPNTGELFF
>NA|TRBJ2-7|TRBV7-9|many
TGTGCCAGCAGTTTCCCGGGGCGGACGGACGCAATAGACGAGCAGTACTTC
CASSFPGRTDAIDEQYF
>TRBD2|TRBJ2-7|TRBV7-9|many
TGTGCCAGCAGCTTAAAGGGTCCTAGCGGGAGGCCTTACGAGCAGTACTTC
CASSLKGPSGRPYEQYF
>NA|TRBJ1-6|TRBV6-5|many
TGTGCCAGCAGTTACCAGGGGTATACTAATTCACCCCTCCACTTT
CASSYQGYTNSPLHF
>NA|TRBJ1-1|TRBV20-1|many
TGCAGGGCACTGCGGGGGGCAGCAGCTTTCTTT
CRALRGAAAFF
>TRBD1|TRBJ2-6|TRBV5-1|many
TGCGCCAGCAGCGCGACAGGGTCTGGGGCCAACGTCCTGACTTTC
CASSATGSGANVLTF
>TRBD2|TRBJ2-3|TRBV7-3|many
TGTGCCAGCAGCTTATTAGCGGGGGGGCCGGGTGATACGCAGTATTTT
CASSLLAGGPGDTQYF
>TRBD1|TRBJ1-1|TRBV28|many
TGTGCCAGCAGTTCCTCGGGGGACAGAGTAGGCGCTGAAGCTTTCTTT
CASSSSGDRVGAEAFF
>NA|TRBJ2-1|TRBV29-1|many
TGCAGCGCTGCTTTCAGCTCCTACAATGAGCAGTTCTTC
CSAAFSSYNEQFF
>NA|TRBJ2-1|TRBV12-3/TRBV12-4|many
TGTGCCAGCAGTTTAGGCCGCGATGAGCAGTTCTTC
CASSLGRDEQFF
>TRBD2|TRBJ2-4|TRBV3-1|NA
TGTGCCTTCAGTTTTCTGCTAGCGGGAGGGATGGGAGCCAAAAACATTCAGTACTTC
CAFSFLLAGGMGAKNIQYF